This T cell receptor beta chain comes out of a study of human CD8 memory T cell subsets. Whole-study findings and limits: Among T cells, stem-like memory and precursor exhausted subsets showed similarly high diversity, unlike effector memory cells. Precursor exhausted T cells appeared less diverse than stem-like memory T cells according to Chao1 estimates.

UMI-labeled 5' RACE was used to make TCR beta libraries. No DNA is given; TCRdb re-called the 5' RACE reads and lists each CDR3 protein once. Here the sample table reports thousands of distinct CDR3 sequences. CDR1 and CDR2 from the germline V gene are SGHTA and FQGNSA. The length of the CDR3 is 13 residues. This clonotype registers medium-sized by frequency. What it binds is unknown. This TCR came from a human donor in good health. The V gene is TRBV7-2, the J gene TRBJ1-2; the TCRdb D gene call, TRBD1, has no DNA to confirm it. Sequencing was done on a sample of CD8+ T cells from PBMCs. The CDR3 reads CASSLELQGGYTF.